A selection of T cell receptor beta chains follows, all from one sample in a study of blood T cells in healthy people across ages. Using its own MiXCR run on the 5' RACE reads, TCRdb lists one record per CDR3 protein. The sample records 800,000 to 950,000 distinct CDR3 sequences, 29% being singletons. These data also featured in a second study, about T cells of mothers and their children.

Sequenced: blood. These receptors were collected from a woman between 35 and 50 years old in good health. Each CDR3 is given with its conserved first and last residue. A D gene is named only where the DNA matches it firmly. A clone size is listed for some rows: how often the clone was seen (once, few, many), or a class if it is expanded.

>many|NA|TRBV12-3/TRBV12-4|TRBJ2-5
TGTGCCAGCAGTTTTTCGGGGTACGAGACCCAGTACTTC
CASSFSGYETQYF
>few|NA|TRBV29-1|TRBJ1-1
TGCAGCGTTGCGCTTCGGACGAACACTGAAGCTTTCTTT
CSVALRTNTEAFF
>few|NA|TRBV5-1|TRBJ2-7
TGCGCCAGCAGTTCGGGGGGCACTGTGGCCTACGAGCAGTACTTC
CASSSGGTVAYEQYF
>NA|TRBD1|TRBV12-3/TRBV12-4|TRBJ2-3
TGTGCCAGCAGATTGAGGACAGGGGGCGTAGATACGCAGTATTTT
CASRLRTGGVDTQYF
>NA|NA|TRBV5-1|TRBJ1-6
TGCGCCAGCAGCTTGTCCGGTCTTGTAGGTTCACCCCTCCACTTT
CASSLSGLVGSPLHF
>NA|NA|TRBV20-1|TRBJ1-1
TGCCGTGCTAGAACGGGACTCCGGAACACTGAAGCTTTCTTT
CRARTGLRNTEAFF
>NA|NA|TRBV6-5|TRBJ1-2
TGTGCCAGCAGTTACGCCGGCGGGGACTATGGCTACACCTTC
CASSYAGGDYGYTF
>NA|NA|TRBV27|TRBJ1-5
TGTGCCAGCGGGGGACCGCCAAGCGGGAGCAATCAGCCCCAGCATTTT
CASGGPPSGSNQPQHF
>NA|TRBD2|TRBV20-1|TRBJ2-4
TGCAGTGCCGGGGGGGGGCCAGCCAAAAACATTCAGTACTTC
CSAGGGPAKNIQYF
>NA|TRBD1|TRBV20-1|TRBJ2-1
TGCAGTGCTAGGCTGGGCAGGGGGCCCTACAATGAGCAGTTCTTC
CSARLGRGPYNEQFF
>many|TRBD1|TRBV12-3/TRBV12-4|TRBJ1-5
TGTGCCAGCAGTTTCGCAGGGGGCAGGCAGCCCCAGCATTTT
CASSFAGGRQPQHF
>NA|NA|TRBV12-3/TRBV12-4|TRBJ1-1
TGTGCCAGCAGTTTTAGGGTAGGGGCGGAGAACACTGAAGCTTTCTTT
CASSFRVGAENTEAFF
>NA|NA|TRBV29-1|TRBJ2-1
TGCAGCGTTGGTCTTGGGGGGGGGCCCTACAATGAGCAGTTCTTC
CSVGLGGGPYNEQFF
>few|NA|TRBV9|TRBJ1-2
TGTGCCAGCAGCCAGGTCCCCAGCAACTATGGCTACACCTTC
CASSQVPSNYGYTF
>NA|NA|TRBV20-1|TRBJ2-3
TGCAGTGCCAAGGCGGGCTCATCCAATTCCCGCACAGATACGCAGTATTTT
CSAKAGSSNSRTDTQYF
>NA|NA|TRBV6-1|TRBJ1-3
TGTGCCAGCGACCAGCAGGGTTCCTCTGGAAACACCATATATTTT
CASDQQGSSGNTIYF
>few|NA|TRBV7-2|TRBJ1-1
TGTGCCAGCAGGGGGGGGGCCATGAACACTGAAGCTTTCTTT
CASRGGAMNTEAFF
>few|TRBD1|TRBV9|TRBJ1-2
TGTGCCAGCAGCGCTCCCCAGGGGGGCCGAGACTATGGCTACACCTTC
CASSAPQGGRDYGYTF
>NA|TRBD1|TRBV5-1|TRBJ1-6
TGCGCCAGCAGCTTGGAGACAGGGGGTAATAATTCACCCCTCCACTTT
CASSLETGGNNSPLHF
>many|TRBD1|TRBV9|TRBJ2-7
TGTGCCAGCAGCGTAGGAGAGGGACAGTTATACGAGCAGTACTTC
CASSVGEGQLYEQYF
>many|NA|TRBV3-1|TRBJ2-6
TGTGCCAGCAGCCATCCCCTCGGGGCCAACGTCCTGACTTTC
CASSHPLGANVLTF
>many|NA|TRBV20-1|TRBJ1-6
TGCAGTGCTAGAGATGCAGGGGCATCCTATAATTCACCCCTCCACTTT
CSARDAGASYNSPLHF
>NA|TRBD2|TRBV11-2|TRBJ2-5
TGTGCCAGCAGCTTCCCCATGGCACTAGCGGGGGGGCCTCGATCAGACGATGAGCAGTACTTC
CASSFPMALAGGPRSDDEQYF
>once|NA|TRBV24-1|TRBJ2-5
TGTGCCACTCCGCTGGGGGAGACCCAGTACTTC
CATPLGETQYF
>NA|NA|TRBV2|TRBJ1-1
TGTGCCAGCAGCGCGGACCTAAACACTGAAGCTTTCTTT
CASSADLNTEAFF
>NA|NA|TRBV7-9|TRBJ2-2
TGTGCCAGCACCGAACGGGGCGAGTTGGCCGGGGAGCTGTTTTTT
CASTERGELAGELFF
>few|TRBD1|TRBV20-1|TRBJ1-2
TGCAGTGCTAGACTGGGACAGGCTACCTATGGCTACACCTTC
CSARLGQATYGYTF
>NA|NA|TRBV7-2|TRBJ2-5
TGTGCCAGCAGGTCTCGGGGCCGTCAGCCGGAGACCCAGTACTTC
CASRSRGRQPETQYF
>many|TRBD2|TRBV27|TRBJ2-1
TGTGCCAGCAGTTCTCGGGGACTAGCATATGAGCAGTTCTTC
CASSSRGLAYEQFF
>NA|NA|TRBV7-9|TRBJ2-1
TGTGCCAGCAGCCCCTCGGGGCTAGCGATATACAATGAGCAGTTCTTC
CASSPSGLAIYNEQFF
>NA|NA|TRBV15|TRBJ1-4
TGTGCCACCAGCAGAGATCCTCCCCGCATGGCAACTAATGAAAAACTGGTTTTT
CATSRDPPRMATNEKLVF
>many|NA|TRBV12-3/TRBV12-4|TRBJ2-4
TGTGCCAGCAGTTTAGTCGGATCAATAGCCAAAAACATTCAGTACTTC
CASSLVGSIAKNIQYF
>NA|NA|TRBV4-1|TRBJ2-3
TGCGCCAGCAGCCAAGATCGGGCGGGGTACACAGATACGCAGTATTTT
CASSQDRAGYTDTQYF
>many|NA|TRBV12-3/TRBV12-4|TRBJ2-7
TGTGCCAGCAGTTATACGGGGGCCGAGCAGTACTTC
CASSYTGAEQYF
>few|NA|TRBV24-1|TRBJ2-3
TGTGCCACCGGGCAGACAGATACGCAGTATTTT
CATGQTDTQYF
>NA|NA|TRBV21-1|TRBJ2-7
TGTGCCAGCAGCAAAGGATCGATTCTTTTCAGGGGGCGGGCGGACGAGCAGTACTTC
CASSKGSILFRGRADEQYF
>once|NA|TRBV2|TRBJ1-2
TGTGCCAGCAGTCGGACAGCCTTAGAGGGCTACACCTTC
CASSRTALEGYTF
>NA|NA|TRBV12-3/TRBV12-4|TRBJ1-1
TGTGCCAGCAGTTCGGGGACCAGGGTCACTGAAGCTTTCTTT
CASSSGTRVTEAFF
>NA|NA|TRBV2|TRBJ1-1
TGTGCCAGCAGTGTTTATGGGGGCCCGAACACTGAAGCTTTCTTT
CASSVYGGPNTEAFF